Shown below are 30 T cell receptor beta chains from a single sample sequenced in a study of cytomegalovirus exposure and HLA in healthy donors. Amplification used 60 Vbeta primers and 13 Jbeta primers. Profiling relied on immunoSEQ multiplex PCR, and the TCRdb table lists in-frame clones only, not all of them. The sample lists roughly 200,000 clones; about four fifths were seen once. What was sequenced was PBMCs. The source is a female donor in good health and CMV-seronegative.

This chain connects TRBV10-3 to TRBJ2-7, with 8 bases fitting TRBD1. V dropped 6 bases and J dropped 1; count of bases not matched to a gene: 20. CDR3 length: 19 residues. Germline assignment: CDR1 ENHRY and CDR2 SYGVKD. CDR3 in DNA: TGTGCCATCAGGGAGGGCCGGACAGGGTCGATAGCCCATTCCTACGAGCAGTACTTC. Protein product: CAIREGRTGSIAHSYEQYF.

V gene TRBV6-6 combines with J gene TRBJ2-7; D gene ambiguous. CDR1 is MNHNY and CDR2 is SVGAGI in the germline V gene (reference sequence). The CDR3 length is 15 residues. The V gene lost 1 base and the J gene lost 4 bases, with 14 bases spanning the gap. The CDR3 protein is CASSYFGRTEYEQYF. CDR3 sequence (DNA): TGTGCCAGCAGTTACTTCGGTAGAACGGAGTACGAGCAGTACTTC.

The genes are TRBV5-4 and TRBJ2-1, with a possible D match to TRBD2 (7 bases). Trimming pared 0 bases from V and 2 bases from J, leaving 12 bases between. The CDR3 is 16 residues long. CDR1 and CDR2 from the germline V gene are SGHNT and YYREEE (reference sequence). CDR3 nucleotides: TGTGCCAGCAGCTTGGGGGGCGGGGGCACCTACAATGAGCAGTTCTTC. Protein sequence: CASSLGGGGTYNEQFF.

The chain joins TRBV28 to TRBJ2-5, with D possibly matching TRBD1 (5 bases). The CDR3 sequence is 14 residues long. Germline V gene lookup returns CDR1 MDHEN and CDR2 SYDVKM. Trimming removed 3 bases at V and 0 bases at J, with 8 bases between. The CDR3 here is CASSFQGHQETQYF. As DNA, the CDR3 is TGTGCCAGCAGTTTTCAGGGCCACCAAGAGACCCAGTACTTC.

The rearrangement links TRBV7-2 to TRBJ1-1; a weak D match, TRBD1 (5 bases). The CDR3 runs to 15 residues. V lost 5 bases and J 3 bases, leaving 16 bases between the germline ends. In germline, CDR1 is SGHTA, CDR2 FQGNSA. CDR3: CASSPKRRAYTEAFF. Here the CDR3 DNA reads TGTGCCAGCAGCCCGAAACGCAGGGCGTACACTGAAGCTTTCTTT.

This clone was seen a few times. This chain connects TRBV9 to TRBJ2-6; 9 bases are shared with TRBD1. This CDR3 region has 17 residues. CDR1 is SGDLS, CDR2 YYNGEE, per germline. The J segment lost 2 bases and the V segment lost 1 base, leaving 4 bases of the junction unmatched. Written as DNA, the CDR3 is TGTGCCAGCAGCGTACCGACAGGGGGAACTGGGGCCAACGTCCTGACTTTC. This translates into CASSVPTGGTGANVLTF.

In this sample, this clone turned up a few times. The rearrangement joins TRBV13 to TRBJ2-7; no clear D gene. The CDR3 has 13 amino acids. V was shortened by 0 bases and J by 6 bases, with 9 bases between the two germline ends. Germline CDR1 reads PRHDT; CDR2 reads FYEKMQ (reference sequence). The CDR3 DNA is TGTGCCAGCAGCTTAGGCCGGTATGGCGAGCAGTACTTC. Encoded protein: CASSLGRYGEQYF.

The chain employs TRBV7-2 and TRBJ2-4; 7 nucleotides align to TRBD1. The CDR3 has 15 amino acids. CDR1 is SGHTA, CDR2 FQGNSA, per germline. After removal of 5 bases from V and 0 bases from J, the junction contained 4 bases not matched to a gene. In nucleotides, the CDR3 is TGTGCCAGCAGCCGGGACAGCTTAGCCAAAAACATTCAGTACTTC. It codes for CASSRDSLAKNIQYF.

The CDR3 DNA reads as TGTGCCAGCAGCTTAGGAGGGAATGGCTACACCTTC. Protein product: CASSLGGNGYTF. J is TRBJ1-2 and V is TRBV11-3; D gene ambiguous. Germline V gene lookup returns CDR1 SGHNT and CDR2 YENEEA. This CDR3 spans 12 amino acids. V lost 1 base, J lost 6 bases, and 6 bases lay in between.

The chain combines TRBV19 with TRBJ1-3; D is undetermined. V lost 7 bases, J lost 0 bases, and 10 bases lay in between. CDR1 and CDR2 (germline): LNHDA, SQIVND (reference sequence). The CDR3 has 14 residues. The CDR3 here is CASTDWDSGNTIYF. The DNA for the CDR3 is TGTGCCAGTACGGACTGGGACTCTGGAAACACCATATATTTT.

The chain recombines TRBV6-1 with TRBJ1-6; possibly TRBD1 for D (5 bases). The V gene's germline CDR1 is MNHNS and CDR2 SASEGT. CDR3 size: 15 residues. The V end lost 8 bases, the J end lost 6 bases, and 17 bases lay between the germline ends. The CDR3 sequence: CASSWGGNSNSPLHF. The CDR3 DNA is TGTGCCAGCTCCTGGGGGGGAAATTCTAATTCACCCCTCCACTTT.

The genes are TRBV2 and TRBJ1-2; 8 positions agree with TRBD1. Germline CDR1 and CDR2: SNHLY and FYNNEI. The CDR3 is 11 amino acids. V lost 4 bases and J lost 10; bases outside the gene matches: 2. CDR3 residues: CASSGTGNYTF. CDR3 bases: TGTGCCAGCAGTGGGACAGGGAACTACACCTTC.

This clone was observed once. This chain links TRBV7-3 with TRBJ2-7, with 9 nucleotides matching TRBD2. The CDR3 is 18 residues long. The germline V gene encodes CDR1 SGHTA and CDR2 FQGTGA. With 1 base clipped from V and 0 bases from J, the junction kept 10 bases outside the gene matches. The CDR3 spells CASSLIKWTSASSYEQYF. For the CDR3, the DNA is TGTGCCAGCAGCTTAATTAAGTGGACTAGCGCAAGCTCCTACGAGCAGTACTTC.

This clone has a single count. The V and J genes are TRBV5-1 and TRBJ2-7, with 7 bases aligning to TRBD1. This CDR3 region has 14 residues. Looked up from germline, CDR1 is SGHRS and CDR2 is YFSETQ. J gave up 5 bases and V 4 bases, and 9 bases lay outside the gene matches. The CDR3 is CASSAQGRVDEQYF. The CDR3 nucleotides read TGCGCCAGCAGCGCACAGGGGCGCGTTGACGAGCAGTACTTC.

This clone was seen a few times. Other nucleotide sequences from this sample produce the same CDR3. The chain couples TRBV6-8 to TRBJ2-1; TRBD1 matches 10 bases. The CDR3 consists of 16 residues. With V trimmed by 0 bases and J by 9 bases, 8 bases remained unmatched. Germline CDR1 MNHGY, CDR2 SAAAGT. The CDR3 spells CASSYSGDRGKSEQFF. The CDR3 nucleotides are TGTGCCAGCAGTTACTCTGGGGACAGGGGAAAAAGTGAGCAGTTCTTC.

The chain combines TRBV7-9 with TRBJ1-2; weak D call: TRBD1 (6 bases). CDR3 length: 15 amino acids. Germline CDR1 SEHNR, CDR2 FQNEAQ (reference sequence). The V gene lost 4 bases and the J gene lost 2 bases, with 14 bases spanning the gap. The CDR3 sequence: CASSSAGTINYGYTF. The DNA of the CDR3 is TGTGCCAGCAGCTCGGCCGGGACAATAAACTATGGCTACACCTTC.

This chain joins TRBV5-1 and TRBJ2-5; D might be TRBD2 (7 bases). Per the germline V gene, CDR1 is SGHRS and CDR2 is YFSETQ. With 4 bases removed from V and 5 bases from J, the gap between germline ends came to 18 bases. CDR3 length: 15 residues. The CDR3 loop reads CASSPEGGGRETQYF. The DNA of the CDR3 is TGCGCCAGCAGCCCCGAGGGGGGGGGCAGGGAGACCCAGTACTTC.

The chain links TRBV12-5 to TRBJ2-3; D gene ambiguous. The CDR3 is 17 amino acids. Between the trimmed V and J ends, which lost 2 bases and 0 bases, there was a span of 15 bases. The germline gives CDR1 LGHNT, CDR2 FRNRAP. The CDR3 DNA sequence: TGTGCTAGTGGTTTGTCCGTCCGGGTCTATAGCACAGATACGCAGTATTTT. Its protein product is CASGLSVRVYSTDTQYF.

The chain recombines TRBV7-6 with TRBJ2-7; D might be TRBD1 (6 bases). This CDR3 has 14 residues. The germline V gene encodes CDR1 SGHVS and CDR2 FNYEAQ. The V end was cut by 5 bases, the J end by 3 bases, with 14 bases between. In nucleotides, the CDR3 is TGTGCCAGCAGCCCCGACAGGAACGTCTACGAGCAGTACTTC. The encoded protein is CASSPDRNVYEQYF.

A word on this clone: This same CDR3 is encoded by further DNA sequences in the sample. The chain couples TRBV4-3 to TRBJ2-7; TRBD2 matches at 9 bases. CDR1 and CDR2 from the germline V gene are LGHNA and YSLEER. V shed 1 base, J shed 1 base, and the junction held 11 bases outside the gene matches. This CDR3 is 18 amino acids long. The CDR3 protein is CASSQGTRVSGSSYEQYF. In DNA, the CDR3 is TGCGCCAGCAGCCAAGGGACTAGGGTTAGCGGGAGTTCCTACGAGCAGTACTTC.

The genes are TRBV6-6 and TRBJ2-5; 8 nucleotides match TRBD2. V dropped 7 bases and J dropped 2; count of bases not matched to a gene: 9. Germline CDR1 is MNHNY and CDR2 is SVGAGI (reference sequence). The CDR3 is made up of 15 amino acids. This CDR3 reads CASNRGGPSQETQYF. Written as DNA, the CDR3 is TGTGCCAGCAACCGGGGGGGCCCAAGTCAAGAGACCCAGTACTTC.

The chain joins TRBV5-1 to TRBJ1-6; D uncertain. V lost 0 bases and J 0 bases, leaving 10 bases between the germline ends. The CDR3 is 17 residues long. Germline V CDR1 and CDR2: SGHRS, YFSETQ. CDR3 loop: CASSLGVESSYNSPLHF. The CDR3 DNA reads as TGCGCCAGCAGCTTGGGAGTGGAGAGCTCCTATAATTCACCCCTCCACTTT.

The chain carries TRBV18 and TRBJ1-1; perhaps TRBD1 as D (6 bases). With 0 bases removed from V and 4 bases from J, the gap between germline ends came to 15 bases. Germline V gene data show CDR1 as KGHSH and CDR2 as LQKENI. The CDR3 length is 16 residues. CDR3 residues: CASSPPGAGGITEAFF. Written as DNA, the CDR3 is TGTGCCAGCTCACCACCGGGAGCTGGGGGCATCACTGAAGCTTTCTTT.

The chain employs TRBV27 and TRBJ2-1; TRBD2 might be the D (5 bases). Trimming took off 5 bases at V and 5 bases at J, with 16 bases between the two ends. Germline CDR1 and CDR2: MNHEY and SMNVEV (reference sequence). CDR3 length: 15 residues. DNA of the CDR3: TGTGCCAGCAGTCCCCGCCTAAGCGGAAACAATGAGCAGTTCTTC. It is translated as CASSPRLSGNNEQFF.

On this clone: Other DNA sequences in the same sample also yield this CDR3. V gene TRBV5-1 combines with J gene TRBJ2-5, with 15 bases identical to TRBD2. The junction had 2 bases not matched to a gene; V was cut back by 4 bases and J by 4 bases. The CDR3 is 15 amino acids. CDR1 is SGHRS and CDR2 is YFSETQ in the germline V gene. CDR3 region: CASSPGLAGGETQYF. The CDR3 DNA is TGCGCCAGCAGCCCGGGACTAGCGGGGGGAGAGACCCAGTACTTC.

The chain uses TRBV10-3 and TRBJ2-1; 13 bases map to TRBD2. From germline, CDR1 is ENHRY and CDR2 SYGVKD. This CDR3 comprises 16 residues. J gave up 4 bases and V 4 bases, and 4 bases lay outside the gene matches. The CDR3 DNA sequence: TGTGCCATCAGTGTTGGGACTAGCGGGGATTACAATGAGCAGTTCTTC. Translated: CAISVGTSGDYNEQFF.

Remarks on this clone: The junction does not match germline at one end; this may be a read error. The V gene is TRBV5-8, the J gene TRBJ1-1, with 7 bases matching TRBD1. Germline lookup yields CDR1 SGHTS and CDR2 YDEGEE. CDR3 length: 14 residues. This CDR3 is CASSLAQGNIEAFF. In nucleotides, the CDR3 is TGTGCCAGCAGCTTGGCACAGGGGAACATTGAAGCTTTCTTT.

V and J are TRBV7-8 and TRBJ2-5; the match to TRBD1 covers 8 bases. Germline V gene sequence: CDR1 SGHVS, CDR2 FQNEAQ. The CDR3 is 16 residues long. The V and J ends lost 5 bases and 0 bases, in that order; junction bases with no gene match: 8. CDR3 nucleotide sequence: TGTGCCAGCAGCCCCCGGGACAGGAGCTACCAAGAGACCCAGTACTTC. Translated, it gives CASSPRDRSYQETQYF.

The chain employs TRBV9 and TRBJ1-3; the D gene is possibly TRBD1 (5 bases). The CDR3 length is 20 residues. The ends were cut back, 2 bases at V and 0 bases at J, with 24 bases in the middle. From germline, CDR1 is SGDLS and CDR2 YYNGEE. As DNA, the CDR3 is TGTGCCAGCAGCGTCGAAGATCCCACCTGGGGGGTGCCCTCTGGAAACACCATATATTTT. This sequence encodes CASSVEDPTWGVPSGNTIYF.

The genes are TRBV10-3 and TRBJ2-2; maybe TRBD2 (5 bases). Germline V CDR1 and CDR2: ENHRY, SYGVKD. Trimming shortened V by 6 bases and J by 3 bases, and 11 bases separated the two germline ends. The CDR3 loop spans 14 amino acids. Here the CDR3 DNA reads TGTGCCATCAGCCAGACGGACTACACCGGGGAGCTGTTTTTT. Translating gives CAISQTDYTGELFF.